Listed here are 12 T cell receptor beta chains from one sample, sequenced in a study of T cell clones after liver transplantation. The data were produced by immunoSEQ multiplex PCR, yet TCRdb's version contains in-frame clones alone and is incomplete. The data hold about 15,000 clones, with 80% to 95% observed a single time. Sequenced here: CD8+ T cells from blood, sampled before liver transplant. The source is a human donor who received a liver transplant.

The chain links TRBV10-3 to TRBJ2-3; D perhaps matches TRBD2 (6 bases). The CDR3 length is 13 residues. Looked up from germline, CDR1 is ENHRY and CDR2 is SYGVKD. V was pared by 8 bases and J by 7 bases, with 16 bases between. The CDR3: CAISQAGPNTQYF. As DNA, the CDR3 is TGTGCCATCTCACAGGCGGGGCCGAATACGCAGTATTTT.

This chain uses TRBV11-3 with TRBJ2-5; weak D call: TRBD1 (6 bases). The length of the CDR3 is 17 residues. Per germline, CDR1 SGHNT and CDR2 YENEEA. Trimming left V 4 bases short and J 5 bases short, with 23 bases between. CDR3 residues: CASSSRQGRGFTETQYF. CDR3 sequence (DNA): TGTGCCAGCAGCTCCAGGCAGGGGCGCGGATTCACGGAGACCCAGTACTTC.

V usage is TRBV6-5 and J usage is TRBJ2-7, with TRBD1 as a possible D gene (6 bases). The CDR3 consists of 12 residues. Germline CDR1 reads MNHEY; CDR2 reads SVGAGI. Between the trimmed V and J ends, which lost 2 bases and 7 bases, there was a span of 9 bases. DNA for the CDR3: TGTGCCAGCAGTTACGGGACAAGTGAGCAGTACTTC. This sequence encodes CASSYGTSEQYF.

The V and J genes are TRBV11-3 and TRBJ2-3; perhaps TRBD2 as D (5 bases). In germline, CDR1 is SGHNT, CDR2 YENEEA. The V end was cut by 5 bases, the J end by 6 bases, with 12 bases between. The CDR3 has 13 residues. As DNA, the CDR3 is TGTGCCAGCAGCCACGGGGTGGGGGATACGCAGTATTTT. It encodes CASSHGVGDTQYF. The variable domain in full, with the rest retrieved from reference TRBV11-3 and TRBJ2-3, is EAGVVQSPRYKIIEKKQPVAFWCNPISGHNTLYWYLQNLGQGPELLIRYENEEAVDDSQLPKDRFSAERLKGVDSTLKIQPAELGDSAVYLCASSHGVGDTQYFGPGTRLTVL.

The chain combines TRBV7-8 with TRBJ2-7; 8 bases map to TRBD1. The V segment lost 6 bases and the J segment 0 bases; nucleotides outside the gene matches: 1. The CDR3 is made up of 13 amino acids. Germline V gene sequence: CDR1 SGHVS, CDR2 FQNEAQ. CDR3 in amino acids: CASRGQASYEQYF. CDR3 coding DNA: TGTGCCAGCAGGGGACAGGCCTCCTACGAGCAGTACTTC.

The V call is TRBV6-5, the J call TRBJ2-7, with 7 bases fitting TRBD2. The V and J ends lost 5 bases and 0 bases, in that order; junction bases with no gene match: 4. CDR3 length: 14 amino acids. Germline CDR1 reads MNHEY; CDR2 reads SVGAGI. The CDR3 sequence: CASSPRGSSYEQYF. CDR3 bases: TGTGCCAGCAGTCCGCGCGGGAGCTCCTACGAGCAGTACTTC.

This chain joins TRBV13 and TRBJ2-2; no clear D. This CDR3 has 14 residues. The V and J ends lost 0 bases and 6 bases respectively, with 8 bases between them. Germline V lookup: CDR1 PRHDT, CDR2 FYEKMQ (reference sequence). The CDR3 here is CASSLGLRPGELFF. Written as DNA, the CDR3 is TGTGCCAGCAGCTTAGGCCTTAGACCCGGGGAGCTGTTTTTT.

V usage is TRBV5-3 and J usage is TRBJ1-2, with no clear D. TRBV5-3 is placed among ORFs of uncertain function. V was trimmed by 4 bases and J by 6 bases, leaving 16 bases between them. The CDR3 is 14 amino acids. The CDR3 reads CARSVRSHRDGYTF. In DNA form, the CDR3 reads TGTGCCAGAAGCGTGCGAAGTCACAGAGATGGCTACACCTTC.

CDR3 sequence (DNA): TGTGCCAGCAGCCAAGTAACTTTCCGGGACGAGCAGTACTTC. Translating gives CASSQVTFRDEQYF. The chain uses TRBV14 and TRBJ2-7; D remains unclear. CDR1 SGHDN and CDR2 FVKESK come from the germline V gene. CDR3 length: 14 residues. V was cut by 1 base and J by 5 bases, with 12 bases left in between.

This CDR3 reads CATSGTGGWLFF. DNA of the CDR3: TGTGCCACCAGCGGGACAGGGGGGTGGCTGTTTTTT. J is TRBJ2-2 and V is TRBV15; 11 bases are a match to TRBD1. The CDR3 totals 12 residues. After removal of 5 bases from V and 13 bases from J, the junction contained 3 bases not matched to a gene. Germline lookup yields CDR1 LNHNV and CDR2 YYDKDF (reference sequence). Full variable domain (missing parts from reference TRBV15 and TRBJ2-2): DAMVIQNPRYQVTQFGKPVTLSCSQTLNHNVMYWYQQKSSQAPKLLFHYYDKDFNNEADTPDNFQSRRPNTSFCFLDIRSPGLGDTAMYLCATSGTGGWLFFGEGSRLTVL.

The chain is built from TRBV6-5 and TRBJ2-2; 10 bases match TRBD1. The germline V gene encodes CDR1 MNHEY and CDR2 SVGAGI. CDR3 length: 15 amino acids. V gave up 2 bases and J gave up 4 bases; unmatched junction bases: 1. CDR3 protein: CASSYGTGATGELFF. The CDR3 bases are TGTGCCAGCAGTTACGGGACAGGGGCCACCGGGGAGCTGTTTTTT.

This clone was recorded only once. The V and J genes are TRBV4-1 and TRBJ2-2, with 11 bases aligning to TRBD2. Germline CDR1 reads MGHRA; CDR2 reads YSYEKL. V gave up 1 base and J gave up 7 bases; unmatched junction bases: 11. There are 18 residues in the CDR3. The CDR3 DNA is TGCGCCAGCAGCCAAGGAATCTTAGCGGGAGGGCCAGACGGGGAGCTGTTTTTT. Translating it yields CASSQGILAGGPDGELFF.